Listed below are T cell receptor beta chains from one sample, sequenced in a study of brain metastases from non-small cell lung cancer. TCRdb keeps only in-frame clones here, not all; method: immunoSEQ multiplex PCR. In the table there are a few thousand clones, around 82% of which are singletons. The sequenced sample consisted of primary lung tumor tissue. The origin of the receptors is a donor over 35 with non-small cell lung cancer. CDR3s include the opening cysteine and the closing phenylalanine or tryptophan.

j_gene,v_gene,CDR3aa
TRBJ1-1,TRBV6-4,CASSVEENTEAFF
TRBJ2-3,TRBV5-6,CASSFTGLTSTDTQYF
TRBJ2-7,TRBV12-3/TRBV12-4,CASSFGTIHEQYF
TRBJ1-1,TRBV6-5,CASSLTGDGTEAFF
TRBJ1-1,TRBV7-2,CASSLGSAFTEAFF
TRBJ2-5,TRBV11-3,CASSLTAAQETQYF
TRBJ2-3,TRBV5-1,CASSVGTGVQYF
TRBJ2-6,TRBV19,CASSILGGHTSGANVLTF
TRBJ2-7,TRBV27,CASSPGTVPIYEQYF
TRBJ2-1,TRBV6-1,CASSERYLTYNEQFF
TRBJ1-4,TRBV5-6,CASSLDPAGVFANEKLFF
TRBJ1-1,TRBV5-1,CASSLERAGTEAFF
TRBJ2-7,TRBV27,CASSRLGSSYEQYF
TRBJ2-7,TRBV4-1,CASSQDLGYEQYF
TRBJ1-5,TRBV28,CASSLTGGHQPQHF
TRBJ2-3,TRBV7-3,CASSSHSTDTQYF
TRBJ1-3,TRBV9,CASSVAVTGAGNTIYF
TRBJ1-3,TRBV4-2,CASRLISRRQVTSGNTIYF
TRBJ2-3,TRBV5-4,CASSPPGTAGGADTQYF
TRBJ2-3,TRBV28,CASSLPQGFGSSTDTQYF
TRBJ2-1,TRBV29-1,CSAAFTSGMIDEQFF
TRBJ1-1,TRBV2,CATRGEAMNTEAFF
TRBJ1-5,TRBV7-2,CASSLSNSNQPQHF
TRBJ2-2,TRBV18,CASSPDRMNTGELFF
TRBJ2-2,TRBV5-1,CASLRGRLLNTGELFF
TRBJ2-1,TRBV6-5,CASDDLQGVAEQFF
TRBJ1-2,TRBV6-1,CASSGTGGARGHGYTF
TRBJ2-2,TRBV19,CASSRGVRAGELFF
TRBJ2-7,TRBV3-1/TRBV3-2,CASSARNYEQYF
TRBJ2-1,TRBV5-4,CASSFPSGGDNEQFF
TRBJ2-7,TRBV2,CASKADSSYEQYF